Sequencing of this TCR beta chain was carried out in a study of T cell responses to AZD1222 COVID-19 vaccine. General study points: Without day 14 samples, only post-peak T cell repertoires were studied. The study identified only a handful of AZD1222 recipients as seropositive at baseline. A mostly white British donor set with more females was recruited, and clonal diversity was possibly underestimated.

Clones were read by immunoSEQ multiplex PCR, and TCRdb kept only the in-frame ones, dropping some. Of some 150,000 clones in the sample, around 89% were seen once. Of note for this clone: The antigen remains unidentified.

Trimming took 4 bases from V and 2 from J; bases not matched to a gene: 5. The CDR3 sequence is 15 residues long. Per the germline V gene, CDR1 is MRHNA and CDR2 is SNTAGT. The sample in question was peripheral blood, obtained on day 0 of AZD1222 vaccination. The rearrangement joins TRBV6-4 to TRBJ2-1, with 7 bases fitting TRBD2. The TCR originated in an adult in good health. The CDR3: CASSAGGGTYNEQFF. CDR3 coding DNA: TGTGCCAGCAGTGCGGGAGGAGGCACCTACAATGAGCAGTTCTTC.